This TCR beta chain was recovered during a study of immune cell composition in non-small cell lung cancer. Concerning this clone: Its antigen is unknown.

Normal lung was sampled as far from the tumour as possible, at least 3 cm. CDR1 is GTSNPN and CDR2 is SVGIG in the germline V gene (reference sequence). The CDR3 contains 14 residues. Trimming pared 0 bases from V and 1 base from J, leaving 6 bases between. Findings and caveats of the study: Tumour TCR-beta clonality showed no significant link to smoking pack-years.

Generated by immunoSEQ multiplex PCR, the TCRdb table keeps only in-frame clones and is missing some. The sample gives 6,000 or so clones, 70% to 90% of which show up once; 6% to 6.5% is in the top ten. Sequencing input: non-adjacent lung tissue. The chain carries TRBV30 and TRBJ2-2; no clear D. The sequence came from a human donor with non-small cell lung cancer. The CDR3 loop is CAWSVTGNTGELFF. The CDR3 nucleotides are TGTGCCTGGAGTGTAACTGGGAACACCGGGGAGCTGTTTTTT.